The clone carrying this T cell receptor (beta chain) was seen repeatedly, ten times or more. Its antigen is not known. For the second PCR, which ran for roughly 7 to 11 cycles, a sample-barcoded 5' primer and a J-beta primer mix were used. Each cDNA molecule carried a tag from a template-switch adaptor that contained 12 random nucleotides. MiXCR, applied by TCRdb to the 5' RACE reads, yields one record per CDR3 protein. The data contain 1.5 million to 2 million distinct CDR3 sequences, about 30% of them singletons. The data were taken from a study of blood T cells in healthy people across ages. Study context: About one barcoded beta molecule per two T cells was captured by template switching.

The CDR3 consists of 14 residues. V lost 0 bases to trimming and J lost 2 bases, with 9 bases between them. The germline V gene encodes CDR1 SGDLS and CDR2 YYNGEE. Study-level points and caveats: Roughly linear declines in TCR beta diversity per million T cells occurred with age. Greater diversity and more naive CD4+ cells were seen in long-lived donors than in aged donors.

Sequencing used blood. V is TRBV9 and J is TRBJ2-7; the D gene is possibly TRBD1 (5 bases). The TCR comes from a woman aged 25 to 39 in good health. This chain's CDR3 is CASSVDGATYEQYF. CDR3 sequence (DNA): TGTGCCAGCAGCGTAGATGGGGCTACCTACGAGCAGTACTTC.